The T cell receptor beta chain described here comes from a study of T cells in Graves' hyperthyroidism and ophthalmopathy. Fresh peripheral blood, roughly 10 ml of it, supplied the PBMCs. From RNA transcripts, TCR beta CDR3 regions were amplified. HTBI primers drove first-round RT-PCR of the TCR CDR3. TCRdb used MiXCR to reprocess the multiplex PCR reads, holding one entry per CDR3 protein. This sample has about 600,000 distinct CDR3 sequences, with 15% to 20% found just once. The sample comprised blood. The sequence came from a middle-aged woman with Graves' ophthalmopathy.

For the CDR3, the DNA is TGTGCCAGTAGTATATTGGGATTTGGAGCTTTCTTT. This gives the protein CASSILGFGAFF. V is TRBV19 and J is TRBJ1-1, with unresolved D. The CDR3 spans 12 residues. Germline CDR1 reads LNHDA; CDR2 reads SQIVND (reference sequence). The ends were cut back, 2 bases at V and 10 bases at J, with 11 bases in the middle.